This paragraph covers one T cell receptor (beta chain) sequence. The antigen remains undetermined. This sample was taken from a study of spatial heterogeneity in lung cancer. For the study at large: The average appearance count of each unique TCR and UMI combination in raw reads was more than eight. Findings and limits, study-wide: Ubiquitous expanded tumor TCRs were observed in blood more at resection than follow-up.

Regarding time point: sample taken at primary tumor resection. Whole RNA was taken from tumor, nontumor lung or frozen PBMC; it was then sequenced unsorted. The donors, 72 patients with untreated early-stage non-small cell lung cancer, provided the samples. MiXCR was run by TCRdb on the 5' RACE reads, yielding one entry per CDR3 protein. Of 40,000 to 50,000 distinct CDR3 sequences listed, roughly 13% were seen once; the top ten hold 55% to 70%. CDR1 is SGDLS and CDR2 is YYNGEE in the germline V gene. The CDR3 is 14 amino acids. J lost 3 bases, V lost 4 bases, and 5 bases had no gene match. The receptor's source is a male donor with early-stage non-small cell lung cancer. V and J are TRBV9 and TRBJ2-5; TRBD2 matches at 8 bases. The sequenced sample was PBMCs, obtained at surgery. The CDR3 protein is CASSLGLAKETQYF. CDR3 in DNA: TGTGCCAGCAGCCTAGGACTAGCTAAAGAGACCCAGTACTTC.